The sequence of this T cell receptor beta chain was determined in a study of OX40 agonist ivuxolimab in advanced cancers. Turning to the study itself: An agonistic human IgG2 monoclonal antibody against OX40 (CD134) was given. General study findings and limits: CD8+ T cells showed, on average, more clonal expansion than CD4+ cells. Not determined was the antigen specificity of the expanded peripheral T cells.

As to this clone: What it binds is unknown.

The method was immunoSEQ multiplex PCR; TCRdb's version includes in-frame clones alone and lacks a portion of them. The sample lists approximately 70,000 clones, around 83% occurring once. The CDR3 has 14 amino acids. V lost 7 bases to trimming and J lost 0 bases, with 13 bases between them. Germline-derived CDR1 and CDR2 are MNHNS and SASEGT. The clonotype comes from an adult with an advanced solid tumor such as melanoma, head and neck, liver or kidney cancer. The V call is TRBV6-1, the J call TRBJ2-7; unclear D gene. Sequencing was performed on CD4+ or CD8+ T cells sorted from blood, taken in a trial of the OX40 agonist ivuxolimab. The CDR3 region has the DNA TGTGCCAGCACCCGCATGGTGGCCTCCTACGAGCAGTACGTC. The encoded protein is CASTRMVASYEQYV.